Here is one TCR beta chain with its context. Its antigen is unidentified. These data come from a study of vaccination and CD4 T cells after COVID-19. Treatment given: approximately nine-day PBMC culture with coronavirus spike peptide pools or control peptides (ViraFEST assay). Sequenced with the Oncomine TCR Beta short-read assay was DNA taken from cultured CD4+ T cells. MiXCR was run by TCRdb on the PCR reads, yielding one entry per CDR3 protein. There are over 15,000 distinct CDR3 sequences in the sample; 40% to 60% occur only once, and more than 8.5% lies in the top ten. The TCR sequence derives from a human donor who had recovered from COVID-19. Material: CD4+ T cells from blood, cultured in vitro, obtained before SARS-CoV-2 vaccination.

The CDR3 coding sequence is TGTGCCAGCAGCTTGGCCCCCAACCAAGAGACCCAGTACTTC. Translated: CASSLAPNQETQYF. The genes are TRBV5-5 and TRBJ2-5, with no clear D. Trimming pared 0 bases from V and 0 bases from J, leaving 6 bases between. Per the germline V gene, CDR1 is SGHKS and CDR2 is YYEKEE (reference sequence). The CDR3 has 14 amino acids.